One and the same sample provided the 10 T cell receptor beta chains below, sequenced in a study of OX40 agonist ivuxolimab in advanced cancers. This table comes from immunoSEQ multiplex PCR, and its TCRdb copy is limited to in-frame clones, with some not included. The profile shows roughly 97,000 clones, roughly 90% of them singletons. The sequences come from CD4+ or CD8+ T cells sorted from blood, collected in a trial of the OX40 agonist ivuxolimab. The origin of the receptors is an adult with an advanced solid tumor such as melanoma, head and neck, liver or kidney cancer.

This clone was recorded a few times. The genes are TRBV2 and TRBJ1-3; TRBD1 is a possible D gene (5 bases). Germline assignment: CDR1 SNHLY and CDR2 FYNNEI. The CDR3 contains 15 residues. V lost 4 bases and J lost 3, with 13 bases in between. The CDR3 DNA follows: TGTGCCAGCAGTGGAGCGTGGACAAGTGGAAACACCATATATTTT. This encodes CASSGAWTSGNTIYF.

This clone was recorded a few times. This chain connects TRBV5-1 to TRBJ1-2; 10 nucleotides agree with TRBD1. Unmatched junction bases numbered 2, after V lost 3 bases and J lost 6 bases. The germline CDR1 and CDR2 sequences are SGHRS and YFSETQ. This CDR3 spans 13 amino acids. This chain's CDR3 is CASSWGTGDGYTF. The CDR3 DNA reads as TGCGCCAGCAGCTGGGGGACAGGGGATGGCTACACCTTC.

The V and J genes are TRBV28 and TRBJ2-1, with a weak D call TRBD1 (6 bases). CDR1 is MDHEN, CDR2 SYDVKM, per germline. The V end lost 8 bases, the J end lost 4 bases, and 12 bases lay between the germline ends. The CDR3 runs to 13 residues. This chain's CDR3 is CASYRERYNEQFF. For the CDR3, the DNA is TGTGCCAGCTACAGGGAGCGTTACAATGAGCAGTTCTTC. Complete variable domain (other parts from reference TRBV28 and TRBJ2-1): DVKVTQSSRYLVKRTGEKVFLECVQDMDHENMFWYRQDPGLGLRLIYFSYDVKMKEKGDIPEGYSVSREKKERFSLILESASTNQTSMYLCASYRERYNEQFFGPGTRLTVL.

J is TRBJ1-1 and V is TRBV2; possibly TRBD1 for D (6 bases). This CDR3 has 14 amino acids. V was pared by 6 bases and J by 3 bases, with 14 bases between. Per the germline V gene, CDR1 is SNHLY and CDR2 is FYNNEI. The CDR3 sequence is CASSSQGGYTEAFF. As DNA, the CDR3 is TGTGCCAGCAGCTCACAGGGTGGGTACACTGAAGCTTTCTTT.

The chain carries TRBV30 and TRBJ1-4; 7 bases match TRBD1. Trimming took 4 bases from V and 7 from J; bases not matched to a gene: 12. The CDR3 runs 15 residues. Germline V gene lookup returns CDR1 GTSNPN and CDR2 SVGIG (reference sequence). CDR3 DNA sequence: TGTGCCTGGACGCAGACAGGCTCAGGGGGTGAAAAACTGTTTTTT. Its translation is CAWTQTGSGGEKLFF.

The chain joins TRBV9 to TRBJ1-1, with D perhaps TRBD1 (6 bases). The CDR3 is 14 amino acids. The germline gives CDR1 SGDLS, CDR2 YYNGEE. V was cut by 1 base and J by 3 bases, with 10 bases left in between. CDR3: CASSVLPGDTEAFF. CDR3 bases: TGTGCCAGCAGCGTACTACCAGGGGACACTGAAGCTTTCTTT. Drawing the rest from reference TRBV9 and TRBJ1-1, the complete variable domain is DSGVTQTPKHLITATGQRVTLRCSPRSGDLSVYWYQQSLDQGLQFLIQYYNGEERAKGNILERFSAQQFPDLHSELNLSSLELGDSALYFCASSVLPGDTEAFFGQGTRLTVV.

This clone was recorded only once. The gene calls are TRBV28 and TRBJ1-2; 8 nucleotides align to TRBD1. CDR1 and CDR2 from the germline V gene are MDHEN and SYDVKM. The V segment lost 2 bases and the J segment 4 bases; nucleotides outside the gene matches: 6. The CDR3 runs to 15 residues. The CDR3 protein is CASSLTPGGGYGYTF. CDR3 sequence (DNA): TGTGCCAGCAGTTTAACCCCAGGGGGCGGCTATGGCTACACCTTC.

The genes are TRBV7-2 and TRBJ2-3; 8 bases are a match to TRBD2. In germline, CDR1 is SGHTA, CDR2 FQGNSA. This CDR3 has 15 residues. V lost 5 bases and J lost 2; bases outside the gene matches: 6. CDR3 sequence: CASSRLAQNTDTQYF. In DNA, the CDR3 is TGTGCCAGCAGCCGACTAGCGCAGAACACAGATACGCAGTATTTT.

The CDR3 nucleotides are TGTGCCAGCAGTATGTCGGGACTAGAAGCAGAGACCCAGTACTTC. Translating it yields CASSMSGLEAETQYF. The J gene is TRBJ2-5, the V gene TRBV7-7; 8 bases fit TRBD2. The V segment lost 6 bases and the J segment 4 bases; nucleotides outside the gene matches: 10. This CDR3 contains 15 residues. Germline CDR1 SSHAT, CDR2 FNYEAQ (reference sequence).

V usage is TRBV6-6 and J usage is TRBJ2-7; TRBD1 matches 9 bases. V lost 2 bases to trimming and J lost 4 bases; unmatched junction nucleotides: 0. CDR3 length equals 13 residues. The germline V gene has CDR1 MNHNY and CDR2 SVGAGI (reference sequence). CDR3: CASSYGTGYEQYF. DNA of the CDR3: TGTGCCAGCAGTTACGGGACAGGGTACGAGCAGTACTTC.